The 16 T cell receptor beta chains listed next were all sequenced from one sample in a study of post-analysis software for immune sequencing data (dated by TCRdb to between 2015 and 2017). Study-wide findings and limitations: Patients showed significantly higher frequencies than controls for several TRBV segments, among them TRBV5-6, TRBV5-1 and TRBV20-1.

No cognate antigen is known for these TCRs. The method behind the library was PCR. Sequencer: Illumina HiSeq 2500. Unique molecular identifiers were incorporated into TCR beta cDNA libraries to reduce PCR and sequencing biases. TCRdb trimmed public reads at Q25 via fastp, called clones via MiXCR and kept in-frame beta chains. Under each unique CDR3 protein, matching rows form one entry showing the most common genes and DNA. The sample table records about 770,000 distinct CDR3 sequences; around 42% of these occur just once. Around 4.7% of the sample lies in the top ten. Sequencing was performed on blood. The receptors were sampled from a girl between 5 and 17 years old with multiple sclerosis.

This clonotype was seen a few times. V is TRBV19 and J is TRBJ1-2, with 7 bases lining up with TRBD1. The CDR3 loop spans 13 amino acids. Germline CDR1 LNHDA, CDR2 SQIVND (reference sequence). J lost 5 bases, V lost 7 bases, and 7 bases had no gene match. The CDR3 loop reads CASTQDRIYGYTF. The CDR3, as DNA: TGTGCCAGTACCCAGGACAGGATATATGGCTACACCTTC.

The gene calls are TRBV4-2 and TRBJ2-1; the D is unclear. The V gene lost 0 bases and the J gene lost 5 bases, with 8 bases spanning the gap. Germline CDR1 and CDR2: LGHNA and YNFKEQ. CDR3 size: 14 residues. This chain's CDR3 is CASSQDLGNNEQFF. CDR3 in DNA: TGTGCCAGCAGCCAAGATCTAGGGAACAATGAGCAGTTCTTC.

The chain couples TRBV30 to TRBJ2-7; 10 positions match TRBD1. Germline values: CDR1 GTSNPN, CDR2 SVGIG (reference sequence). Trimming took 1 base from V and 7 from J; bases not matched to a gene: 10. The CDR3 extends over 15 amino acids. The DNA of the CDR3 is TGTGCCTGGAGTGGAGGGGACAGGGGCTCTTGGGAGCAGTACTTC. It translates to CAWSGGDRGSWEQYF.

The V call is TRBV6-2 or TRBV6-3, the J call TRBJ2-3; D ambiguous. Trimming cost V 0 bases and J 4 bases, with 8 bases left between them. The CDR3 sequence is 14 residues long. Germline CDR1 is MNHEY and CDR2 is SVGEGT. DNA of the CDR3: TGTGCCAGCAGTTACTCGGTCCGGGCAGATACGCAGTATTTT. Translation: CASSYSVRADTQYF.

CDR3 residues: CASSSSWDKNIQYF. CDR3 bases: TGTGCCAGCAGCTCGAGTTGGGACAAAAACATTCAGTACTTC. This chain uses TRBV9 with TRBJ2-4; D remains unclear. CDR3 length equals 14 residues. V lost 4 bases to trimming and J lost 3 bases, with 11 bases between them. Germline V gives CDR1 SGDLS, CDR2 YYNGEE.

This clonotype was observed a handful of times. The CDR3 bases are TGTGCCAGCAGTTTATTGGGGCAATACGAGCAGTACTTC. Translated: CASSLLGQYEQYF. The V call is TRBV28, the J call TRBJ2-7; possible D gene TRBD1, 5 bases. This CDR3 is built from 13 residues. Germline V gene sequence: CDR1 MDHEN, CDR2 SYDVKM. Trimming cost V 1 base and J 4 bases, with 8 bases left between them.

About this clonotype itself: At one end, the junction sequence differs from germline, possibly due to a read error. J is TRBJ2-3 and V is TRBV12-3 or TRBV12-4; D perhaps matches TRBD1 (7 bases). This CDR3 spans 15 amino acids. This CDR3 is CASGGQLASADAQYF. In DNA form, the CDR3 reads TGTGCCAGCGGGGGACAGCTAGCTAGCGCAGATGCGCAGTATTTT.

This chain's CDR3 is CASSLGQGASYTF. As DNA, the CDR3 is TGCGCCAGCAGCCTTGGACAGGGGGCGAGCTACACCTTC. V and J are TRBV5-1 and TRBJ1-2; TRBD1 agrees at 11 bases. CDR1 SGHRS and CDR2 YFSETQ come from the germline V gene. V dropped 4 bases and J dropped 9; count of bases not matched to a gene: 5. The length of the CDR3 is 13 residues.

This clonotype has only a few counts. This chain uses TRBV29-1 with TRBJ2-1, with 7 bases fitting TRBD2. Per germline, CDR1 SQVTM and CDR2 ANQGSEA. V was pared by 0 bases and J by 10 bases, with 9 bases of the junction left unmatched. The CDR3 runs 14 residues. The CDR3 protein is CSVEDGGRSPEQFF. The CDR3, as DNA: TGCAGCGTTGAAGACGGGGGGAGGTCCCCCGAGCAGTTCTTC.

The V and J genes are TRBV28 and TRBJ2-7; 14 bases line up with TRBD2. Germline-derived CDR1 and CDR2 are MDHEN and SYDVKM. V lost 4 bases, J lost 5 bases, and 4 bases stayed unmatched. This CDR3 region has 15 residues. The CDR3 protein is CASSSLTSGRDEQYF. In DNA form, the CDR3 reads TGTGCCAGCAGTTCCTTGACTAGCGGGAGGGACGAGCAGTACTTC.

This rearrangement joins TRBV24-1 to TRBJ2-1; D is tentatively TRBD1 or TRBD2 (5 bases each). The CDR3 is made up of 16 amino acids. Trimming shortened V by 3 bases and J by 0 bases, and 11 bases separated the two germline ends. The V gene's germline CDR1 is KGHDR and CDR2 SFDVKD. The CDR3 region is CATSDVGPYSYNEQFF. DNA of the CDR3: TGTGCCACCAGTGATGTGGGACCCTACTCCTACAATGAGCAGTTCTTC.

The chain couples TRBV5-1 to TRBJ2-1; no clear D. The V gene lost 0 bases and the J gene lost 9 bases, with 10 bases spanning the gap. Germline lookup yields CDR1 SGHRS and CDR2 YFSETQ. The length of the CDR3 is 13 residues. The CDR3 spells CASSLEVLFEQFF. The DNA of the CDR3 is TGCGCCAGCAGCTTGGAGGTCCTGTTTGAGCAGTTCTTC.

This chain connects TRBV10-3 to TRBJ2-5; 8 bases agree with TRBD1. The end of the DNA aligns better with TRBJ2-7, so the J call may be wrong. Germline V gene data show CDR1 as ENHRY and CDR2 as SYGVKD. The CDR3 runs to 14 residues. The DNA for the CDR3 is TGTGCCATCAGGCCGGACAGGGTTGGTGCCGAGCAGTACTTC. Amino acid sequence: CAIRPDRVGAEQYF.

This CDR3 reads CATSREPGQGWETQYF. The CDR3 coding sequence is TGTGCCACCAGCAGAGAACCGGGACAGGGCTGGGAGACCCAGTACTTC. The chain employs TRBV15 and TRBJ2-5; TRBD1 agrees at 9 bases. Trimming cost V 0 bases and J 5 bases; bases outside gene matches: 7. This CDR3 is 16 amino acids long. The germline gives CDR1 LNHNV, CDR2 YYDKDF (reference sequence). The complete variable domain, with remaining parts taken from reference TRBV15 and TRBJ2-5, reads DAMVIQNPRYQVTQFGKPVTLSCSQTLNHNVMYWYQQKSSQAPKLLFHYYDKDFNNEADTPDNFQSRRPNTSFCFLDIRSPGLGDTAMYLCATSREPGQGWETQYFGPGTRLLVL.

This chain uses TRBV10-3 with TRBJ2-3; a weak D match, TRBD1 (6 bases). The germline V and J ends were trimmed by 8 bases and 2 bases, with 17 bases remaining between them. The V gene's germline CDR1 is ENHRY and CDR2 SYGVKD. CDR3 length: 15 amino acids. Here the CDR3 reads CAIGGGGRYTDTQYF. The CDR3 DNA is TGTGCCATCGGTGGGGGCGGACGATACACAGATACGCAGTATTTT.

The table lists this clonotype with a count of one. The chain recombines TRBV7-9 with TRBJ2-1; D might be TRBD2 (6 bases). Germline V CDR1 and CDR2: SEHNR, FQNEAQ (reference sequence). This CDR3 is 18 amino acids long. Trimming left V 6 bases short and J 4 bases short, with 25 bases between. The CDR3 is CASSSPLTGTSGYNEQFF. The CDR3, as DNA: TGTGCCAGCAGTTCCCCACTGACCGGGACCAGCGGGTACAATGAGCAGTTCTTC.